The 5 T cell receptor beta chains presented below share a single source sample, sequenced in a study of T-cell reconstitution after alpha-beta-depleted transplantation in children. This sample's TCRbeta library carried unique molecular identifier barcodes. Each CDR3 protein is one row after TCRdb ran MiXCR on the PCR reads. This table has hundreds of thousands of distinct CDR3 sequences, under 15% appearing once. Sequencing was performed on PBMCs, taken before TCRalphabeta/CD19-depleted stem cell transplant. The source of these receptors is a girl aged 2 to 9 with congenital amegakaryocytic thrombocytopenia, due to receive a stem cell transplant.

This clonotype was observed at least ten times. The chain is built from TRBV5-1 and TRBJ2-7, with TRBD1 identical over 9 bases. V was clipped by 4 bases and J by 3 bases; unmatched bases: 8. The CDR3 runs to 15 residues. Germline V lookup: CDR1 SGHRS, CDR2 YFSETQ. CDR3 nucleotides: TGCGCCAGCAGCCCGGGACAGGGCAGATACTACGAGCAGTACTTC. Residues: CASSPGQGRYYEQYF.

This clonotype was seen only a few times. This rearrangement joins TRBV20-1 to TRBJ1-2; D gene ambiguous. The length of the CDR3 is 11 residues. From germline, CDR1 is DFQATT and CDR2 SNEGSKA (reference sequence). Trimming removed 6 bases from V and 4 bases from J, with 9 bases in between. DNA of the CDR3: TGCAGTGCCCCACTGCCCTATGGCTACACCTTC. Protein product: CSAPLPYGYTF.

This clonotype was seen ten or more times. The genes are TRBV20-1 and TRBJ2-5; 9 nucleotides agree with TRBD2. V lost 5 bases and J lost 3; bases outside the gene matches: 10. This CDR3 region has 15 residues. Germline V gives CDR1 DFQATT, CDR2 SNEGSKA (reference sequence). CDR3 coding DNA: TGCAGTGCTTCGGCCCGGACTAGCGTTGAAGAGACCCAGTACTTC. Its protein product is CSASARTSVEETQYF.

The chain joins TRBV7-7 to TRBJ2-7; D gene unclear. From germline, CDR1 is SSHAT and CDR2 FNYEAQ (reference sequence). V lost 5 bases to trimming and J lost 4 bases, with 15 bases between them. The CDR3 runs to 14 residues. In DNA form, the CDR3 reads TGTGCCAGCAGCCAAGTAACAGAGATATACGAGCAGTACTTC. Its translation is CASSQVTEIYEQYF.

This clonotype came up many times. The chain has TRBV20-1 and TRBJ1-2; possible D gene TRBD1, 5 bases. This CDR3 has 14 amino acids. V was clipped by 3 bases and J by 4 bases, with 15 bases between them. Germline V lookup: CDR1 DFQATT, CDR2 SNEGSKA (reference sequence). The CDR3 coding sequence is TGCAGTGCTAGGGGCCCCGGGGGTGTCTATGGCTACACCTTC. The encoded protein is CSARGPGGVYGYTF.